This T cell receptor beta chain was found in a study of response to subunit inactivated influenza vaccine. Study-wide results and caveats: Few additional T cells are recruited per seasonal influenza vaccination, authors suggested.

TCRdb re-called the RT-PCR reads through MiXCR, storing one row per CDR3 protein. Of around 760,000 distinct CDR3 sequences listed, approximately 14% are singletons. For this clonotype: Its antigen is as yet unknown.

Germline V gene sequence: CDR1 SGHKS, CDR2 YYEKEE (reference sequence). CDR3 length equals 13 residues. Trimming took 4 bases from V and 8 from J, leaving 12 bases between them. This TCR came from a man in his forties or fifties who received an inactivated influenza vaccine. The chain joins TRBV5-5 to TRBJ1-4; tentatively, D is TRBD1 (6 bases). Source: PBMCs from blood, taken around two weeks before vaccination. CDR3 bases: TGTGCCAGCAGCGGGGAAAGGGGGGAAAAACTGTTTTTT. This codes for CASSGERGEKLFF.